This T cell receptor (beta chain) appears in the sequencing data of a study of blood T cell repertoires in COVID-19. Looked up from germline, CDR1 is SQVTM and CDR2 is ANQGSEA. Trimming at V came to 1 base and at J to 12 bases, leaving 5 bases not matched to a gene. The CDR3 runs to 12 residues. Profiling relied on immunoSEQ multiplex PCR, and the TCRdb table lists in-frame clones only, not all of them. The table has roughly 280,000 clones, about 88% seen once. The sequence was obtained from a man between 18 and 29 years old with active or convalescent COVID-19. Sequenced material: peripheral blood. The V gene is TRBV29-1, the J gene TRBJ1-4, with TRBD1 identical over 7 bases. The CDR3 DNA is TGCAGCGTTGAAGGGAGTACAGGGGAACTGTTTTTT. It encodes CSVEGSTGELFF.